The 20 T cell receptor beta chains reported below all come from one sample, sequenced in a study of blood T cell repertoires in COVID-19. The repertoire was sequenced with immunoSEQ multiplex PCR; TCRdb's copy has only in-frame clones and lacks some. The profile shows about 120,000 clones, 80% to 90% of them singletons. Sequencing was performed on peripheral blood. These receptors were collected from a man between 65 and 79 years old with active or convalescent COVID-19.

V gene TRBV6-2 or TRBV6-3 combines with J gene TRBJ2-3; 8 bases agree with TRBD1. The V gene's germline CDR1 is MNHEY and CDR2 SVGEGT. The CDR3 has 16 residues. Trimming removed 5 bases from V and 1 base from J; junction bases left unmatched: 8. The CDR3 spells CASSIRQGWGTDTQYF. As DNA, the CDR3 is TGTGCCAGCAGTATAAGACAGGGGTGGGGCACAGATACGCAGTATTTT.

This chain joins TRBV2 and TRBJ2-1; TRBD2 agrees at 9 bases. Trimming took 2 bases from V and 4 from J; bases not matched to a gene: 3. The CDR3 runs 15 residues. Germline assignment: CDR1 SNHLY and CDR2 FYNNEI. The CDR3 DNA reads as TGTGCCAGCAGTGAATCGGGACTAGCATACAATGAGCAGTTCTTC. It yields the protein CASSESGLAYNEQFF.

This clone was detected only once. This chain links TRBV30 with TRBJ2-6; 10 bases line up with TRBD1. The CDR3 sequence is 17 residues long. Germline V gene lookup returns CDR1 GTSNPN and CDR2 SVGIG (reference sequence). The junction had 10 bases not matched to a gene; V was cut back by 8 bases and J by 0 bases. The CDR3, as DNA: TGTGCCGCCTCCGGGACAGGGGTTCCCTCTGGGGCCAACGTCCTGACTTTC. This gives the protein CAASGTGVPSGANVLTF.

V is TRBV3-1 (or the pseudogene TRBV3-2) and J is TRBJ2-7; maybe TRBD2 (5 bases). Germline assignment: CDR1 LGHDT and CDR2 YNNKEL (reference sequence). This CDR3 has 15 residues. V shed 0 bases and J shed 9 bases, with 18 bases lying between them. CDR3 protein: CASSQESSGRTAQYF. The CDR3 DNA sequence: TGTGCCAGCAGCCAAGAGTCAAGCGGCCGTACGGCGCAGTACTTC.

This chain joins TRBV5-4 and TRBJ1-2; 7 nucleotides align to TRBD1. V lost 1 base and J lost 8; bases outside the gene matches: 5. This CDR3 region has 13 residues. Germline assignment: CDR1 SGHNT and CDR2 YYREEE (reference sequence). CDR3: CASSLPRTGGYTF. The CDR3 nucleotides read TGTGCCAGCAGCTTGCCCCGGACAGGCGGCTACACCTTC. Looking up the rest from reference TRBV5-4 and TRBJ1-2 gives the full variable domain: ETGVTQSPTHLIKTRGQQVTLRCSSQSGHNTVSWYQQALGQGPQFIFQYYREEENGRGNFPPRFSGLQFPNYSSELNVNALELDDSALYLCASSLPRTGGYTFGSGTRLTVV.

V gene TRBV19 combines with J gene TRBJ2-1; D perhaps matches TRBD2 (5 bases). CDR1 is LNHDA and CDR2 is SQIVND in the germline V gene (reference sequence). The CDR3 runs 15 residues. V lost 6 bases, J lost 0 bases, and 12 bases lay in between. The CDR3 sequence: CASRPDGDSYNEQFF. The CDR3 bases are TGTGCCAGTAGGCCGGACGGGGACTCCTACAATGAGCAGTTCTTC.

The V call is TRBV9, the J call TRBJ1-2; D call uncertain. The V gene's germline CDR1 is SGDLS and CDR2 YYNGEE. V was pared by 0 bases and J by 6 bases, with 6 bases between. This CDR3 spans 12 amino acids. The CDR3 here is CASSVARDGYTF. The CDR3 coding sequence is TGTGCCAGCAGCGTAGCGAGGGATGGCTACACCTTC.

V is TRBV19 and J is TRBJ1-4; D gene unclear. Germline V gene lookup returns CDR1 LNHDA and CDR2 SQIVND (reference sequence). This CDR3 has 16 residues. The germline V and J ends were trimmed by 2 bases and 4 bases, with 14 bases remaining between them. CDR3 DNA sequence: TGTGCCAGTAGTATAACAGTCTACGGTAATAATGAAAAACTGTTTTTT. Its translation is CASSITVYGNNEKLFF.

The V gene is TRBV7-2, the J gene TRBJ2-1, with TRBD1 as a possible D gene (6 bases). V lost 2 bases and J 7 bases, leaving 6 bases between the germline ends. The CDR3 runs to 12 residues. From germline, CDR1 is SGHTA and CDR2 FQGNSA. CDR3 in amino acids: CASSLQGNEQFF. The CDR3, as DNA: TGTGCCAGCAGCTTACAGGGGAATGAGCAGTTCTTC.

V gene TRBV11-3 combines with J gene TRBJ2-1; TRBD2 is a possible D gene (5 bases). CDR1 is SGHNT, CDR2 YENEEA, per germline. Trimming left V 5 bases short and J 7 bases short, with 6 bases between. The CDR3 has 11 amino acids. Written as DNA, the CDR3 is TGTGCCAGCAGCCCGGGGAATGAGCAGTTCTTC. Translation: CASSPGNEQFF.

The chain uses TRBV7-9 and TRBJ1-2; TRBD1 matches at 7 bases. Looked up from germline, CDR1 is SEHNR and CDR2 is FQNEAQ (reference sequence). Trimming cost V 2 bases and J 4 bases; bases outside gene matches: 4. This CDR3 region has 14 residues. For the CDR3, the DNA is TGTGCCAGCAGCTTAAGCTCAGGGGGCTATGGCTACACCTTC. Its translation is CASSLSSGGYGYTF.

The V gene is TRBV5-1, the J gene TRBJ1-4; no definite D call. The ends were cut back, 4 bases at V and 6 bases at J, with 25 bases in the middle. Germline CDR1 and CDR2: SGHRS and YFSETQ. This CDR3 is 18 amino acids long. In DNA form, the CDR3 reads TGCGCCAGCAGCCTATCAACGACAAACACCCTAGCCTATGAAAAACTGTTTTTT. The encoded protein is CASSLSTTNTLAYEKLFF.

The count of this clone is one. J is TRBJ2-3 and V is TRBV9; the match to TRBD1 covers 9 bases. CDR1 SGDLS and CDR2 YYNGEE come from the germline V gene. Losses at the gene ends were 4 bases for V and 6 bases for J; bases not matched to a gene: 9. The CDR3 consists of 15 residues. As DNA, the CDR3 is TGTGCCAGCAGCCCGAGGGGACAGGGTTTGGATACGCAGTATTTT. It codes for CASSPRGQGLDTQYF.

The gene calls are TRBV11-2 and TRBJ2-3; the D gene is possibly TRBD2 (6 bases). Germline V gene data show CDR1 as SGHAT and CDR2 as FQNNGV. Trimming removed 0 bases at V and 5 bases at J, with 12 bases between. The CDR3 is 15 residues long. CDR3 sequence: CASSLELGGGDTQYF. The CDR3 DNA sequence: TGTGCCAGCAGCTTAGAGTTGGGGGGTGGAGATACGCAGTATTTT.

In regard to this clone: One junction end does not reproduce the germline sequence, and a read error may be involved. The rearrangement links TRBV6-5 to TRBJ1-3; a weak D match, TRBD1 (6 bases). This CDR3 contains 16 residues. Germline CDR1 is MNHEY and CDR2 is SVGAGI. CDR3: CASSYTDSDSRNTIYF. CDR3 in DNA: TGTGCCAGCAGTTACACGGACAGTGACTCTAGAAACACCATATATTTT.

The V and J genes are TRBV19 and TRBJ2-2; D possibly corresponds to TRBD2 (6 bases). There are 16 residues in the CDR3. V was clipped by 1 base and J by 4 bases, with 13 bases between them. Germline V gives CDR1 LNHDA, CDR2 SQIVND (reference sequence). The CDR3 loop reads CASSIVWGVGTGELFF. DNA of the CDR3: TGTGCCAGTAGTATAGTTTGGGGGGTAGGCACCGGGGAGCTGTTTTTT.

The J gene is TRBJ2-1, the V gene TRBV10-3; 7 positions match TRBD1. V lost 3 bases and J lost 1; bases outside the gene matches: 6. Germline V gene lookup returns CDR1 ENHRY and CDR2 SYGVKD. This CDR3 is 16 amino acids long. CDR3 DNA: TGTGCCATCAGTGAAGCTACAGGGGAATCCTACAATGAGCAGTTCTTC. Its protein is CAISEATGESYNEQFF.

The chain links TRBV28 to TRBJ1-5, with 7 bases matching TRBD1. In germline, CDR1 is MDHEN, CDR2 SYDVKM. Trimming at V came to 8 bases and at J to 0 bases, leaving 13 bases not matched to a gene. The CDR3 covers 17 residues. The CDR3 spells CASRTGTETYSNQPQHF. The CDR3 DNA follows: TGTGCCAGCCGCACCGGGACAGAGACATATAGCAATCAGCCCCAGCATTTT.

The chain recombines TRBV27 with TRBJ1-5; no clear D. CDR1 and CDR2 from the germline V gene are MNHEY and SMNVEV (reference sequence). V lost 8 bases to trimming and J lost 0 bases, with 11 bases between them. The CDR3 consists of 14 residues. The CDR3 protein is CASGFSGSNQPQHF. The CDR3, as DNA: TGTGCCAGCGGGTTCTCGGGTAGCAATCAGCCCCAGCATTTT.

The chain recombines TRBV18 with TRBJ2-7; tentatively, D is TRBD1 (5 bases). The CDR3 spans 15 residues. The V and J ends lost 1 base and 2 bases respectively, with 12 bases between them. The V gene's germline CDR1 is KGHSH and CDR2 LQKENI. CDR3 loop: CASSPLGLDPYEQYF. The CDR3 DNA reads as TGTGCCAGCTCACCACTGGGGCTGGACCCCTACGAGCAGTACTTC.